This TCR beta chain was recorded in a study of a mutant IDH1 vaccine in newly diagnosed glioma. Time point denoted: week 23, last vaccination. Every single dose of the vaccine, 300 ug of mutant IDH1 20-mer peptide, came with topical imiquimod. There are 16 residues in the CDR3. CDR1 is SGHRS and CDR2 is YFSETQ in the germline V gene. Losses at the gene ends were 0 bases for V and 7 bases for J; bases not matched to a gene: 5. Libraries were prepared by immunoSEQ multiplex PCR; TCRdb keeps only in-frame clonotypes and omits some of them. The table shows tens of thousands of clones, with around 87% occurring only once. On this clone itself: Its matching antigen is unknown.

The rearrangement links TRBV5-1 to TRBJ1-4; 11 bases are shared with TRBD1. The receptor's source is a man aged 40-50 years with glioma. The input for sequencing was PBMCs, taken from a glioma patient whose treatment included an IDH1 peptide vaccine. The CDR3 region is CASSLGTGGGGEKLFF. The CDR3 coding sequence is TGCGCCAGCAGCTTGGGGACAGGGGGCGGTGGTGAAAAACTGTTTTTT. The full variable domain, rest sourced from reference TRBV5-1 and TRBJ1-4, is KAGVTQTPRYLIKTRGQQVTLSCSPISGHRSVSWYQQTPGQGLQFLFEYFSETQRNKGNFPGRFSGRQFSNSRSEMNVSTLELGDSALYLCASSLGTGGGGEKLFFGSGTQLSVL.